A single sample is the source of the 24 T cell receptor beta chains below, sequenced in a study of T cells in Graves' hyperthyroidism and ophthalmopathy. RNA transcripts gave rise to amplified TCR beta CDR3 regions. HTBI primers were the set used in a first-round RT-PCR of the TCR CDR3. One entry per CDR3 protein, called by TCRdb with MiXCR from the multiplex PCR reads. The table has 450,000 to 650,000 distinct CDR3 sequences, 17% seen once. Sequencing was carried out using blood. The receptors derive from a woman aged 18-29 years with Graves' ophthalmopathy.

The chain links TRBV4-1 to TRBJ2-4, with 7 bases identical to TRBD1. This CDR3 is 12 amino acids long. CDR1 is MGHRA, CDR2 YSYEKL, per germline. The V gene end was trimmed by 3 bases and the J gene end by 11 bases; junction bases not matched to a gene: 4. The CDR3 DNA reads TGCGCCAGCAGCCAGACAGGGTCCGTTCAGTACTTC. Its translation: CASSQTGSVQYF.

The CDR3 DNA follows: TGTGCCAGCGGGCCCGACGGAAACTATGGCTACACCTTC. Translating gives CASGPDGNYGYTF. V is TRBV28 and J is TRBJ1-2; D uncertain. The CDR3 length is 13 residues. V was cut by 8 bases and J by 2 bases, with 12 bases left in between. Germline values: CDR1 MDHEN, CDR2 SYDVKM.

Many counts were recorded for this clonotype. The J gene is TRBJ1-3, the V gene TRBV30; D ambiguous. Between the trimmed V and J ends, which lost 4 bases and 4 bases, there was a span of 11 bases. Germline assignment: CDR1 GTSNPN and CDR2 SVGIG (reference sequence). This CDR3 has 13 residues. The chain's CDR3 is CAWNFPGGNTIYF. The CDR3 DNA reads as TGTGCCTGGAATTTCCCAGGCGGAAACACCATATATTTT.

This clonotype occurred a few times. The chain carries TRBV6-5 and TRBJ1-6; the D is unclear. Germline V gene lookup returns CDR1 MNHEY and CDR2 SVGAGI. V shed 2 bases and J shed 10 bases, with 6 bases lying between them. This CDR3 region has 12 residues. CDR3 nucleotides: TGTGCCAGCAGTTACGAGGTATCACCCCTCCACTTT. Translated, it gives CASSYEVSPLHF.

This clonotype was seen many times. The genes are TRBV15 and TRBJ2-7, with 9 nucleotides matching TRBD2. The length of the CDR3 is 14 residues. J lost 3 bases, V lost 1 base, and 1 base had no gene match. Germline loops: CDR1 LNHNV, CDR2 YYDKDF (reference sequence). CDR3 protein: CATSRVSGSYEQYF. The CDR3 DNA is TGTGCCACCAGCAGAGTTAGCGGGAGCTACGAGCAGTACTTC.

There are a few counts of this clonotype. The J gene is TRBJ1-1, the V gene TRBV15; no reliable D call. The ends were cut back, 0 bases at V and 4 bases at J, with 9 bases in the middle. The germline CDR1 and CDR2 sequences are LNHNV and YYDKDF (reference sequence). This CDR3 comprises 14 residues. CDR3 protein: CATSRDGVGTEAFF. DNA of the CDR3: TGTGCCACCAGCAGAGATGGGGTGGGCACTGAAGCTTTCTTT.

In this sample, this clonotype turned up a few times. The J gene is TRBJ2-7, the V gene TRBV4-3, with 14 bases lining up with TRBD2. Germline V lookup: CDR1 LGHNA, CDR2 YSLEER. Germline trimming cut 0 bases from V and 8 bases from J; bases unmatched to any gene: 6. This CDR3 comprises 16 residues. DNA of the CDR3: TGCGCCAGCAGCCAAGATCGGGGACTAGCGGGAGTGCAGCAGTACTTC. Its translation: CASSQDRGLAGVQQYF.

The chain combines TRBV19 with TRBJ1-2; no reliable D call. Germline V lookup: CDR1 LNHDA, CDR2 SQIVND (reference sequence). With 2 bases removed from V and 3 bases from J, the gap between germline ends came to 7 bases. CDR3 size: 13 residues. Written as DNA, the CDR3 is TGTGCCAGTAGTATAAGAGCAGACTATGGCTACACCTTC. Its translation: CASSIRADYGYTF. Full variable domain (outside the CDR3, taken from reference TRBV19 and TRBJ1-2): DGGITQSPKYLFRKEGQNVTLSCEQNLNHDAMYWYRQDPGQGLRLIYYSQIVNDFQKGDIAEGYSVSREKKESFPLTVTSAQKNPTAFYLCASSIRADYGYTFGSGTRLTVV.

The chain links TRBV5-5 to TRBJ2-5; perhaps TRBD1 as D (6 bases). The CDR3 sequence is 17 residues long. V lost 3 bases and J lost 0, with 18 bases in between. CDR1 and CDR2 (germline): SGHKS, YYEKEE (reference sequence). The CDR3 protein is CASSSRWGRGHQETQYF. CDR3 bases: TGTGCCAGCAGCTCACGGTGGGGCAGGGGACACCAAGAGACCCAGTACTTC.

This clonotype occurred many times. The chain links TRBV9 to TRBJ2-7; D call uncertain. Germline CDR1 and CDR2: SGDLS and YYNGEE. CDR3 length equals 14 residues. V was shortened by 4 bases and J by 4 bases, with 15 bases between the two germline ends. The CDR3 DNA follows: TGTGCCAGCAGCCCCGAGGTGGGTTTGTACGAGCAGTACTTC. Translated: CASSPEVGLYEQYF.

This clonotype was found many times. The V gene is TRBV10-3, the J gene TRBJ2-1, with TRBD1 matching over 10 bases. The germline V gene has CDR1 ENHRY and CDR2 SYGVKD. V gave up 2 bases and J gave up 7 bases; unmatched junction bases: 5. The CDR3 has 15 residues. CDR3 coding DNA: TGTGCCATCAGTGAGAGGGACAGGGGAATGAATGAGCAGTTCTTC. Protein: CAISERDRGMNEQFF.

This clonotype has just a few counts. A clone one base away is much larger, so this may be a read error. The CDR3 does not end in the conserved phenylalanine or tryptophan, so this is likely a read error. The rearrangement links TRBV28 to TRBJ2-7; 9 nucleotides align to TRBD1. Germline loops: CDR1 MDHEN, CDR2 SYDVKM. V lost 1 base, J lost 5 bases, and 3 bases stayed unmatched. The CDR3 has 14 amino acids. In DNA, the CDR3 is TGTGCCAGCAGTTTATTTTGGGACAGGGACGAGCAGTACCTC. Translating it yields CASSLFWDRDEQYL.

This sequence joins TRBV6-1 and TRBJ1-2; the match to TRBD1 covers 10 bases. The CDR3 length is 16 residues. In germline, CDR1 is MNHNS, CDR2 SASEGT. V shed 1 base and J 7 bases; nucleotides not matched to a gene: 9. CDR3 coding DNA: TGTGCCAGCAGTGAAGGACAGGGGGCCTTTTTCGGTGGCTACACCTTC. Residues: CASSEGQGAFFGGYTF.

The rearrangement uses TRBV6-1 and TRBJ1-2, with D perhaps matching TRBD1 (6 bases). The CDR3 is 14 amino acids. Germline lookup yields CDR1 MNHNS and CDR2 SASEGT. Between the trimmed V and J ends, which lost 6 bases and 2 bases, there was a span of 13 bases. The CDR3, as DNA: TGTGCCAGCAGCATGACAGGACCCAACTATGGCTACACCTTC. Its translation: CASSMTGPNYGYTF.

In its sample, this clonotype was seen many times. V is TRBV20-1 and J is TRBJ2-3; D is undetermined. CDR3 length equals 11 residues. CDR1 and CDR2 (germline): DFQATT, SNEGSKA (reference sequence). Trimming took off 6 bases at V and 11 bases at J, with 15 bases between the two ends. The DNA of the CDR3 is TGCAGTGCCCCGACGACTGCCCTGCAGTATTTT. Residues: CSAPTTALQYF.

Ten or more counts support this clonotype. The chain links TRBV11-1 to TRBJ2-1; D remains ambiguous. This CDR3 contains 14 residues. The germline V and J ends were trimmed by 2 bases and 3 bases, with 8 bases remaining between them. CDR1 is SGHAT, CDR2 FQDESV, per germline (reference sequence). The CDR3 coding sequence is TGTGCCAGCAGCTTACTGCTAGGCTACAATGAGCAGTTCTTC. Its translation: CASSLLLGYNEQFF.

This clonotype was observed many times. This chain uses TRBV11-2 with TRBJ1-1; no definite D call. V dropped 3 bases and J dropped 3 bases, with 8 bases sitting between them. Germline values: CDR1 SGHAT, CDR2 FQNNGV. The CDR3 covers 13 residues. For the CDR3, the DNA is TGTGCCAGCAGCTTCTTTAGGGACACTGAAGCTTTCTTT. It is translated as CASSFFRDTEAFF. The full variable domain, in which reference TRBV11-2 and TRBJ1-1 provide the parts outside the CDR3, is EAGVAQSPRYKIIEKRQSVAFWCNPISGHATLYWYQQILGQGPKLLIQFQNNGVVDDSQLPKDRFSAERLKGVDSTLKIQPAKLEDSAVYLCASSFFRDTEAFFGQGTRLTVV.

This clonotype was seen a few times. The chain couples TRBV2 to TRBJ2-7; D not certain. The CDR3 is made up of 13 amino acids. Deletions cut 6 bases from V and 2 bases from J, with 11 bases between. Germline CDR1 reads SNHLY; CDR2 reads FYNNEI. The chain's CDR3 is CASRGPAPYEQYF. CDR3 nucleotides: TGTGCCAGCAGAGGTCCTGCCCCCTACGAGCAGTACTTC.

V gene TRBV4-3 combines with J gene TRBJ1-6; a weak D match, TRBD1 (5 bases). The CDR3 contains 17 residues. In germline, CDR1 is LGHNA, CDR2 YSLEER. With 4 bases removed from V and 7 bases from J, the gap between germline ends came to 20 bases. CDR3 loop: CASSPSAATDDNSPLHF. The CDR3 nucleotides read TGCGCCAGCAGCCCGTCCGCCGCGACAGATGACAATTCACCCCTCCACTTT.

CDR3 DNA sequence: TGCGCCAGCAGCCCTACCCGCCTAGCGGGAACTGAGCAGTTCTTC. Protein: CASSPTRLAGTEQFF. This rearrangement joins TRBV4-3 to TRBJ2-1; 9 bases map to TRBD2. Germline-derived CDR1 and CDR2 are LGHNA and YSLEER. V shed 4 bases, J shed 9 bases, and the junction held 10 bases outside the gene matches. CDR3 length: 15 amino acids.

This clonotype was found a few times. V gene TRBV12-3 or TRBV12-4 combines with J gene TRBJ1-1; D gene uncertain. Trimming removed 8 bases at V and 1 base at J, with 11 bases between. CDR3 size: 13 residues. CDR3 protein: CASVTQQNTEAFF. The CDR3 bases are TGTGCCAGCGTAACTCAGCAGAACACTGAAGCTTTCTTT.

The chain is built from TRBV11-2 and TRBJ2-5, with 12 bases fitting TRBD1. The V segment lost 5 bases and the J segment 7 bases; nucleotides outside the gene matches: 17. The CDR3 contains 18 residues. The germline gives CDR1 SGHAT, CDR2 FQNNGV. This CDR3 reads CASSDTGTGGAGIRTQYF. The DNA for the CDR3 is TGTGCCAGCAGCGATACCGGGACAGGGGGCGCCGGGATTAGGACCCAGTACTTC.

This clonotype was seen more than once but under ten times. This chain joins TRBV7-9 and TRBJ1-6; D remains ambiguous. The CDR3 is 14 residues long. V lost 8 bases to trimming and J lost 8 bases, with 16 bases between them. Germline V gene lookup returns CDR1 SEHNR and CDR2 FQNEAQ (reference sequence). CDR3 sequence reads: CASEPSLRDSPLHF. CDR3 sequence (DNA): TGTGCCAGCGAACCCTCCCTTCGTGATTCACCCCTCCACTTT. Complete variable domain (other parts from reference TRBV7-9 and TRBJ1-6): DTGVSQNPRHKITKRGQNVTFRCDPISEHNRLYWYRQTLGQGPEFLTYFQNEAQLEKSRLLSDRFSAERPKGSFSTLEIQRTEQGDSAMYLCASEPSLRDSPLHFGNGTRLTVT.

This clonotype was seen ten or more times. This chain links TRBV25-1 with TRBJ2-1; 14 bases line up with TRBD2. The CDR3 sequence is 17 residues long. V lost 6 bases, J lost 1 base, and 5 bases stayed unmatched. Looked up from germline, CDR1 is MGHDK and CDR2 is SYGVNS. The CDR3 protein is CASSGTSGSKSYNEQFF. Here the CDR3 DNA reads TGTGCCAGCAGCGGGACTAGCGGGAGTAAATCCTACAATGAGCAGTTCTTC.